Listed below are T cell receptor beta chains from one sample, sequenced in a study of long-term antiretroviral therapy in people with HIV. The method was immunoSEQ multiplex PCR; TCRdb's version includes in-frame clones alone and lacks a portion of them. The profile shows over 30,000 clones, around 78% of them singletons. Sequences were derived from unsorted PBMCs, sampled 3.1 years after starting antiretroviral therapy. The receptors were gathered from a woman in her 50s with HIV. Both conserved end residues are part of each CDR3. The D gene is left open where the match is weak. Only some rows state a clone size, as once, few, many or a class for expanded clones.

v_gene	abundance	d_gene	j_gene	CDR3aa	CDR3nt
TRBV7-2	NA	NA	TRBJ1-3	CASSFDVSGNTIYF	TGTGCCAGCAGCTTTGACGTCTCTGGAAACACCATATATTTT
TRBV5-8	NA	NA	TRBJ2-5	CASPTGGALQETQYF	TGTGCCAGCCCTACAGGGGGGGCCCTCCAAGAGACCCAGTACTTC
TRBV5-1	once	NA	TRBJ2-5	CASSAELELETQYF	TGCGCCAGCAGCGCTGAACTAGAGCTAGAGACCCAGTACTTC
TRBV7-9	NA	NA	TRBJ2-2	CASFRQNTGELFF	TGTGCCAGCTTCCGGCAAAACACCGGGGAGCTGTTTTTT
TRBV7-2	few	NA	TRBJ1-1	CASSFLAANTEAFF	TGTGCCAGCAGCTTTTTGGCAGCGAACACTGAAGCTTTCTTT
TRBV5-6	NA	NA	TRBJ2-2	CASSLPGTSYTGELFF	TGTGCCAGCAGCCTTCCCGGGACTTCTTACACCGGGGAGCTGTTTTTT
TRBV29-1	NA	TRBD1	TRBJ1-2	CSVERGTGGSDGYTF	TGCAGCGTTGAAAGAGGGACAGGGGGCAGCGATGGCTACACCTTC
TRBV27	NA	NA	TRBJ1-6	CASSLSKSSSYNSPLHF	TGTGCCAGCAGTTTATCGAAGTCCAGCTCCTATAATTCACCCCTCCACTTT
TRBV9	NA	TRBD1	TRBJ2-7	CASSVGIRQGPSYEQYF	TGTGCCAGCAGCGTAGGGATTAGACAGGGACCTTCCTACGAGCAGTACTTC
TRBV10-2	NA	TRBD1	TRBJ1-5	CATLDRGGGYSNQPQHF	TGCGCCACCCTAGACAGGGGAGGGGGCTATAGCAATCAGCCCCAGCATTTT
TRBV7-8	NA	NA	TRBJ1-2	CASSFLTVRELSNYGYTF	TGTGCCAGCAGCTTTCTGACAGTAAGGGAGCTTTCTAACTATGGCTACACCTTC
TRBV7-2	NA	NA	TRBJ1-2	CASSFGPREGYTF	TGTGCCAGCAGCTTCGGGCCTAGGGAAGGCTACACCTTC
TRBV5-1	once	TRBD1	TRBJ1-1	CASSLEAGGTEAFF	TGCGCCAGCAGCTTGGAGGCAGGGGGGACTGAAGCTTTCTTT
TRBV15	NA	TRBD2	TRBJ2-1	CATSRGSGGSDEQFF	TGTGCCACCAGCAGGGGTAGCGGGGGGTCGGATGAGCAGTTCTTC
TRBV29-1	NA	TRBD1	TRBJ1-2	CSVRTGGFYGYTF	TGCAGCGTCAGGACAGGGGGTTTCTATGGCTACACCTTC
TRBV28	NA	TRBD1	TRBJ2-2	CASSTPDRGPSGELFF	TGTGCCAGCAGTACCCCGGACAGGGGGCCGTCCGGGGAGCTGTTTTTT
TRBV6-5	NA	NA	TRBJ2-3	CASRWDSTDTQYF	TGTGCCAGCAGGTGGGACTCTACAGATACGCAGTATTTT
TRBV27	few	NA	TRBJ1-3	CASSRGAGNTIYF	TGTGCCAGCAGTAGAGGGGCTGGAAACACCATATATTTT
TRBV5-4	NA	TRBD2	TRBJ2-7	CASSRGGTPISYEQYF	TGTGCCAGCAGTCGCGGGGGGACACCGATCTCCTACGAGCAGTACTTC
TRBV11-2	NA	NA	TRBJ1-2	CASSLVSGYTF	TGTGCCAGCAGCTTAGTTTCTGGCTACACCTTC
TRBV6-1	NA	NA	TRBJ1-6	CASSEGPTNSPLHF	TGTGCCAGCAGTGAGGGCCCTACTAATTCACCCCTCCACTTT
TRBV4-1	NA	NA	TRBJ1-4	CASSQVYRGAEKLFF	TGCGCCAGCAGCCAAGTGTATAGGGGGGCTGAAAAACTGTTTTTT
TRBV6-5	NA	NA	TRBJ1-5	CASRRTGDQPQHF	TGTGCCAGCAGGAGGACTGGAGATCAGCCCCAGCATTTT
TRBV7-8	once	TRBD1	TRBJ2-3	CASSFPTGKEQYF	TGTGCCAGCAGCTTCCCGACAGGGAAGGAGCAGTATTTT